The 26 T cell receptor beta chains given below trace back to one sample, sequenced in a study of cytomegalovirus exposure and HLA in healthy donors. The PCR contained 60 Vbeta and 13 Jbeta primers. Measured with immunoSEQ multiplex PCR; TCRdb has only the in-frame clones, and not every one. The sample shows about 150,000 clones, 55% to 80% of them seen only once. Specimen: PBMCs. All receptors come from a woman aged 55-69 years in good health and CMV-seropositive.

A single count supports this clone. The CDR3 protein is CATSFWGASGTFEQYF. CDR3 DNA: TGTGCCACCTCTTTCTGGGGGGCTAGCGGGACGTTTGAGCAGTACTTC. This chain links TRBV27 with TRBJ2-7, with TRBD2 identical over 9 bases. This CDR3 has 16 amino acids. From germline, CDR1 is MNHEY and CDR2 SMNVEV (reference sequence). V shed 10 bases and J 7 bases; nucleotides not matched to a gene: 20.

In this sample, this clone turned up once. Other DNA sequences of this sample code for an identical CDR3. The chain joins TRBV19 to TRBJ1-4; D uncertain. Germline V CDR1 and CDR2: LNHDA, SQIVND (reference sequence). The CDR3 is made up of 12 amino acids. The ends were cut back, 2 bases at V and 7 bases at J, with 5 bases in the middle. In nucleotides, the CDR3 is TGTGCCAGTAGTATAAGAGGTGAAAAACTGTTTTTT. This sequence encodes CASSIRGEKLFF.

This sequence joins TRBV19 and TRBJ1-1; TRBD1 matches at 11 bases. This CDR3 is 14 amino acids long. The V and J ends lost 7 bases and 6 bases, in that order; junction bases with no gene match: 7. Germline CDR1 and CDR2: LNHDA and SQIVND (reference sequence). The CDR3 DNA reads as TGTGCCAGTACCATACGGGACAGGGGGGCTGAAGCTTTCTTT. Translating gives CASTIRDRGAEAFF.

The rearrangement uses TRBV30 and TRBJ2-7; TRBD2 might be the D (5 bases). The CDR3 sequence is 12 residues long. Between the trimmed V and J ends, which lost 2 bases and 2 bases, there was a span of 7 bases. Germline V CDR1 and CDR2: GTSNPN, SVGIG (reference sequence). The CDR3 nucleotides read TGTGCCTGGAGTAAACTAGCCTACGAGCAGTACTTC. Amino acids: CAWSKLAYEQYF.

This clone has only a few counts. The chain combines TRBV10-3 with TRBJ2-3; 7 bases match TRBD1. The germline V gene has CDR1 ENHRY and CDR2 SYGVKD. The CDR3 is 16 residues long. V was clipped by 6 bases and J by 2 bases; unmatched bases: 11. The CDR3 region is CAISSDRVGFTDTQYF. The CDR3, as DNA: TGTGCCATCAGCTCAGACAGGGTGGGCTTCACAGATACGCAGTATTTT.

The chain employs TRBV5-1 and TRBJ2-1; no clear D. V was shortened by 5 bases and J by 3 bases, with 12 bases between the two germline ends. The CDR3 is 14 amino acids. Germline CDR1 and CDR2: SGHRS and YFSETQ. CDR3 in amino acids: CASRTELHYNEQFF. The CDR3 coding sequence is TGCGCCAGCAGGACTGAACTACACTACAATGAGCAGTTCTTC.

The V and J genes are TRBV4-3 and TRBJ1-2; 7 bases match TRBD1. V was pared by 4 bases and J by 0 bases, with 5 bases of the junction left unmatched. The germline V gene has CDR1 LGHNA and CDR2 YSLEER. The CDR3 has 15 residues. CDR3 region: CASSPTGTANYGYTF. Here the CDR3 DNA reads TGCGCCAGCAGCCCGACCGGGACAGCTAACTATGGCTACACCTTC.

The CDR3 region is CAWRGTSGRLRTDTQYF. CDR3 sequence (DNA): TGTGCCTGGCGTGGGACTAGCGGGAGGTTACGCACAGATACGCAGTATTTT. The chain employs TRBV30 and TRBJ2-3; 15 bases map to TRBD2. The J segment lost 1 base and the V segment lost 5 bases, leaving 7 bases of the junction unmatched. Germline V CDR1 and CDR2: GTSNPN, SVGIG (reference sequence). The length of the CDR3 is 17 residues.

This clone came up a few times. The chain is built from TRBV28 and TRBJ1-1; tentatively, D is TRBD1 (6 bases). This CDR3 is 15 amino acids long. V gave up 5 bases and J gave up 5 bases, with 18 bases separating them. Per germline, CDR1 MDHEN and CDR2 SYDVKM. The CDR3 bases are TGTGCCAGCAGTCTTCGGGGGGCGTTTGGAACTGAAGCTTTCTTT. This sequence encodes CASSLRGAFGTEAFF.

The chain links TRBV11-3 to TRBJ2-1; 15 bases map to TRBD2. The CDR3 consists of 18 residues. In germline, CDR1 is SGHNT, CDR2 YENEEA. The V and J ends lost 5 bases and 9 bases, in that order; junction bases with no gene match: 14. The CDR3 is CASSLRSGTSGRSGEQFF. The CDR3 nucleotides read TGTGCCAGCAGCCTACGATCCGGGACTAGCGGGAGGTCAGGTGAGCAGTTCTTC.

The chain employs TRBV19 and TRBJ2-1; 9 nucleotides line up with TRBD2. CDR1 is LNHDA, CDR2 SQIVND, per germline (reference sequence). The CDR3 loop spans 18 amino acids. V lost 4 bases to trimming and J lost 3 bases; unmatched junction nucleotides: 13. The DNA of the CDR3 is TGTGCCAGTAGTACACCCAGAAGCGGGAGGATTATCTACAATGAGCAGTTCTTC. This sequence encodes CASSTPRSGRIIYNEQFF.

This clone was seen only a few times. The chain has TRBV14 and TRBJ2-5; possible D gene TRBD2, 5 bases. CDR1 and CDR2 from the germline V gene are SGHDN and FVKESK. This CDR3 spans 19 amino acids. V was pared by 0 bases and J by 3 bases, with 23 bases between. CDR3 sequence reads: CASSQDSRWSEDSKETQYF. The CDR3 DNA follows: TGTGCCAGCAGCCAAGATAGTAGGTGGTCAGAGGACTCCAAAGAGACCCAGTACTTC.

This clone has only a few counts. This chain links TRBV11-3 with TRBJ1-1, with D unresolved. The CDR3 has 14 amino acids. V lost 0 bases, J lost 1 base, and 6 bases lay in between. Germline V lookup: CDR1 SGHNT, CDR2 YENEEA. Here the CDR3 DNA reads TGTGCCAGCAGCTTAGATGGCCAGAACACTGAAGCTTTCTTT. This sequence encodes CASSLDGQNTEAFF. The full variable domain, completed using reference TRBV11-3 and TRBJ1-1, is EAGVVQSPRYKIIEKKQPVAFWCNPISGHNTLYWYLQNLGQGPELLIRYENEEAVDDSQLPKDRFSAERLKGVDSTLKIQPAELGDSAVYLCASSLDGQNTEAFFGQGTRLTVV.

The chain carries TRBV20-1 and TRBJ1-1; D gene unclear. CDR1 is DFQATT, CDR2 SNEGSKA, per germline (reference sequence). CDR3 length equals 11 residues. CDR3 sequence: CRPSQNTEAFF. DNA for the CDR3: TGCAGACCTAGCCAGAACACTGAAGCTTTCTTT.

This clone occurred a few times. The chain employs TRBV5-5 and TRBJ1-2; 8 positions match TRBD1. V was pared by 6 bases and J by 9 bases, with 16 bases of the junction left unmatched. This CDR3 contains 15 residues. The germline CDR1 and CDR2 sequences are SGHKS and YYEKEE (reference sequence). The CDR3 loop reads CASTPSPGQDLSYTF. CDR3 coding DNA: TGTGCCAGCACCCCCTCCCCGGGACAGGACCTTAGCTACACCTTC.

The rearrangement links TRBV7-9 to TRBJ1-1; 12 bases are shared with TRBD1. The V segment lost 4 bases and the J segment 1 base; nucleotides outside the gene matches: 4. Germline-derived CDR1 and CDR2 are SEHNR and FQNEAQ (reference sequence). The CDR3 is made up of 16 amino acids. The CDR3: CASSSGQGAENTEAFF. The CDR3, as DNA: TGTGCCAGCAGCTCGGGACAGGGGGCCGAGAACACTGAAGCTTTCTTT.

The rearrangement links TRBV5-1 to TRBJ2-2; 9 bases match TRBD1. Germline V CDR1 and CDR2: SGHRS, YFSETQ. V was clipped by 0 bases and J by 6 bases; unmatched bases: 6. The CDR3 extends over 16 amino acids. The CDR3 region is CASSLGDREVAGELFF. CDR3 nucleotides: TGCGCCAGCAGCTTGGGGGACAGGGAAGTAGCCGGGGAGCTGTTTTTT.

The chain joins TRBV27 to TRBJ1-2; maybe TRBD1 (6 bases). CDR1 is MNHEY, CDR2 SMNVEV, per germline (reference sequence). Between the trimmed V and J ends, which lost 4 bases and 2 bases, there was a span of 14 bases. This CDR3 comprises 15 residues. CDR3: CASSSQGLRNYGYTF. In DNA form, the CDR3 reads TGTGCCAGCAGTTCCCAGGGGCTGAGAAACTATGGCTACACCTTC.

The chain is built from TRBV6-6 and TRBJ1-2; 7 positions agree with TRBD1. The CDR3 contains 16 residues. With V trimmed by 6 bases and J by 2 bases, 12 bases remained unmatched. CDR1 is MNHNY, CDR2 SVGAGI, per germline (reference sequence). The CDR3: CASRSAAGGPNYGYTF. CDR3 DNA sequence: TGTGCCAGCAGGTCGGCGGCAGGGGGACCCAACTATGGCTACACCTTC.

This clone was found once. The rearrangement joins TRBV5-1 to TRBJ2-2; TRBD1 aligns across 7 bases. Germline CDR1 reads SGHRS; CDR2 reads YFSETQ. The CDR3 spans 15 residues. The V segment lost 2 bases and the J segment 1 base; nucleotides outside the gene matches: 2. CDR3: CASSFRQGNTGELFF. The CDR3 bases are TGCGCCAGCAGCTTTAGACAGGGGAACACCGGGGAGCTGTTTTTT.

This clone was recorded a few times. The chain joins TRBV6-6 to TRBJ1-4; no definite D call. Germline V lookup: CDR1 MNHNY, CDR2 SVGAGI (reference sequence). The CDR3 extends over 13 amino acids. Trimming stripped 2 bases from V and 8 bases from J, with 9 bases between. CDR3 sequence: CASSYERVEKLFF. CDR3 bases: TGTGCCAGCAGTTACGAGAGGGTGGAAAAACTGTTTTTT.

The count of this clone is one. V and J are TRBV30 and TRBJ1-2, with D perhaps TRBD1 (5 bases). In germline, CDR1 is GTSNPN, CDR2 SVGIG (reference sequence). Trimming pared 2 bases from V and 7 bases from J, leaving 23 bases between. This CDR3 has 16 amino acids. CDR3 protein: CAWSSPLGGIRGGYTF. In DNA form, the CDR3 reads TGTGCCTGGAGTTCACCGTTGGGGGGGATCAGAGGTGGCTACACCTTC.

This clone was detected a few times. This chain joins TRBV19 and TRBJ1-4; possibly TRBD1 for D (6 bases). This CDR3 spans 13 amino acids. Per the germline V gene, CDR1 is LNHDA and CDR2 is SQIVND (reference sequence). V was trimmed by 8 bases and J by 10 bases, leaving 17 bases between them. DNA of the CDR3: TGTGCCAGTGGGGGACAAGTCTACGGAAAACTGTTTTTT. This encodes CASGGQVYGKLFF. Together with reference TRBV19 and TRBJ1-4, the CDR3 gives the full variable domain: DGGITQSPKYLFRKEGQNVTLSCEQNLNHDAMYWYRQDPGQGLRLIYYSQIVNDFQKGDIAEGYSVSREKKESFPLTVTSAQKNPTAFYLCASGGQVYGKLFFGSGTQLSVL.

The rearrangement links TRBV6-4 to TRBJ1-6; TRBD1 might be the D (6 bases). Between the trimmed V and J ends, which lost 3 bases and 14 bases, there was a span of 20 bases. CDR3 length equals 15 residues. Germline lookup yields CDR1 MRHNA and CDR2 SNTAGT. CDR3 in amino acids: CASSESGQPEEALHF. CDR3 sequence (DNA): TGTGCCAGCAGTGAGTCTGGACAGCCCGAAGAGGCCCTCCACTTT.

A note on this clone: The junction departs from the called germline gene at one end, perhaps through a read error. V is TRBV19 and J is TRBJ2-2; 7 nucleotides agree with TRBD1. The CDR3 runs to 13 residues. Germline values: CDR1 LNHDA, CDR2 SQIVND (reference sequence). CDR3 nucleotides: TGTGCCGGAATGACAGGGAACGCCGGGGAGCTGTTTTTT. Translating it yields CAGMTGNAGELFF. The whole variable domain, remainder taken from reference TRBV19 and TRBJ2-2, is DGGITQSPKYLFRKEGQNVTLSCEQNLNHDAMYWYRQDPGQGLRLIYYSQIVNDFQKGDIAEGYSVSREKKESFPLTVTSAQKNPTAFYLCAGMTGNAGELFFGEGSRLTVL.

The V call is TRBV27, the J call TRBJ2-1; the match to TRBD2 covers 8 bases. V lost 2 bases, J lost 3 bases, and 0 bases stayed unmatched. Germline CDR1 is MNHEY and CDR2 is SMNVEV (reference sequence). There are 14 residues in the CDR3. The CDR3, as DNA: TGTGCCAGCAGTTTAGGGACTAGCTACAATGAGCAGTTCTTC. Translated, it gives CASSLGTSYNEQFF.